This entry features one T cell receptor (beta chain) sequence. The antigen remains undetermined. This sample was taken from a study of T cell responses to AZD1222 COVID-19 vaccine. About the research overall: Second-dose intervals of approximately 4 or approximately 12 weeks were pooled. Study-wide findings and caveats: Females made up more of the donors, who were largely white British, and clonal diversity may have come out too low.

TCRdb's table, derived via immunoSEQ multiplex PCR, lists solely in-frame clones and lacks some. In the table there are some 170,000 clones, 85% to 95% of which are singletons. The sequence derives from an adult in good health. The starting material was peripheral blood, obtained on day 0 of AZD1222 vaccination.

CDR3 DNA sequence: TGTGCCAGCAGCCAGGGTGGGACACCGACTAACTATGGCTACACCTTC. Encoded protein: CASSQGGTPTNYGYTF. The gene calls are TRBV14 and TRBJ1-2; weak D call: TRBD1 (6 bases). The CDR3 consists of 16 residues. The V gene's germline CDR1 is SGHDN and CDR2 FVKESK. V dropped 3 bases and J dropped 0 bases, with 14 bases sitting between them.